This T cell receptor (beta chain) was identified in a study of CD8 T cells in ankylosing spondylitis. This clonotype was counted ten times or more. As yet, its antigen is unknown. TCR beta libraries were made by quantitative 5'-RACE with molecular barcodes. TCRdb re-called the 5' RACE reads with MiXCR, one entry per CDR3 protein. The table lists about 540,000 distinct CDR3 sequences, roughly 13% of them singletons. Whole-study results and caveats: Made up of 7 to 9 highly homologous variants, a TCR beta motif appeared characteristic of ankylosing spondylitis blood. Relatively rare in peripheral blood, disease-linked clones were also CD8+. Earlier work had already found some motif variants in reactive arthritis synovial fluid and blood. Reported data indicate significant enrichment of disease-linked clones within matched ankylosing spondylitis synovial fluid.

Sequenced sample: blood, either unsorted or a sorted T cell fraction (not recorded which). The receptor comes from a male donor with ankylosing spondylitis.

The CDR3 reads CASSSRATSSTDTQYF. In DNA, the CDR3 is TGCGCCAGCAGTAGTAGAGCGACCTCTAGCACAGATACGCAGTATTTT. The chain couples TRBV5-1 to TRBJ2-3; D not resolved. Germline V gene sequence: CDR1 SGHRS, CDR2 YFSETQ. Trimming removed 5 bases from V and 0 bases from J, with 16 bases in between. This CDR3 is 16 amino acids long.